This entry describes one T cell receptor (beta chain). Its antigen remains unidentified. The data stem from a study of T cells in localized non-small cell lung cancer. Clones were read by immunoSEQ multiplex PCR, and TCRdb kept only the in-frame ones, dropping some. Among 75,000 to 80,000 clones, 85% to 90% were seen once, and the ten largest hold around 20%. Study outcomes and limitations: Peak T cell clonality was found in uninvolved adjacent lung, exceeding tumor. There were a median roughly 59 of the top 100 tumor clones appearing in adjacent lung.

The TCR was taken from a woman aged 40 to 75 with stage I squamous cell lung carcinoma. Specimen: peripheral blood, collected before any cancer treatment.

For the CDR3, the DNA is TGTGCCAGTAGAAGGGGACAGGGGGCCACAGATACGCAGTATTTT. Residues: CASRRGQGATDTQYF. The chain uses TRBV19 and TRBJ2-3; 12 nucleotides align to TRBD1. The CDR3 extends over 15 amino acids. Trimming cost V 6 bases and J 2 bases; bases outside gene matches: 3. Germline loops: CDR1 LNHDA, CDR2 SQIVND (reference sequence).